The table lists the clone carrying this T cell receptor beta chain with a few counts. Its antigen remains unidentified. The source of the sample is a study of T-cell memory formation after mild COVID-19. General study findings and limits: The study found balanced CD4/CD8 in clones contracting day 15 to 85 and a CD4+ lean in later expanders. For contracting clones, CD4+ ones sat mainly in CM and EM, CD8+ in EMRA.

From germline, CDR1 is MGHRA and CDR2 YSYEKL. V lost 2 bases and J lost 7, with 15 bases in between. The CDR3 has 14 amino acids. TCRdb re-derived calls from the 5' RACE reads in MiXCR, one entry per CDR3 protein. Altogether around 250,000 distinct CDR3 sequences are present, approximately 16% being singletons, with the ten largest covering around 21%. Sequencing was performed on PBMCs or a T cell subset sorted from them (not recorded which). This receptor was obtained from a man between 18 and 29 years old who had mild COVID-19 (a few samples of this study predate the infection). Cell type and time point are not known. The chain is built from TRBV4-1 and TRBJ2-7, with D unresolved. The DNA for the CDR3 is TGCGCCAGCAGCCAATTGTACGAGCATCGAGAGCAGTACTTC. It codes for CASSQLYEHREQYF.